Each of the 20 T cell receptor beta chains below was sequenced from the same sample in a study of regulatory T cells in long-lasting Graves disease. Documented time point: newly diagnosed GD, antithyroid drugs for less than 3 months. From RNA extracted from PBMCs, the TCR library was made. Libraries of TCR beta came from iRepertoire HTBI primers plus Arm-PCR of CDR3 regions. A single record per CDR3 protein comes from TCRdb applying MiXCR to the multiplex PCR reads. The top ten clones hold roughly 18% of a sample with under 800,000 distinct CDR3 sequences, 15% to 20% of them seen once. The same sample was also used in a study of T cells in Graves' hyperthyroidism and ophthalmopathy.

Sequenced here: peripheral blood mononuclear cells (PBMCs), sampled at new diagnosis, from a patient treated with antithyroid drugs. The receptors were gathered from a woman aged 25 to 45 with Graves disease.

The chain recombines TRBV29-1 with TRBJ1-2; the match to TRBD1 covers 10 bases. Per the germline V gene, CDR1 is SQVTM and CDR2 is ANQGSEA. With 7 bases clipped from V and 8 bases from J, the junction kept 4 bases outside the gene matches. The CDR3 has 11 residues. The CDR3 reads CSGQGAEGYTF. The CDR3 nucleotides are TGCAGCGGACAGGGGGCTGAGGGCTACACCTTC.

This clonotype appeared many times. This chain uses TRBV28 with TRBJ2-7, with D tentatively TRBD1 (6 bases). The V and J ends lost 6 bases and 7 bases respectively, with 19 bases between them. Germline-derived CDR1 and CDR2 are MDHEN and SYDVKM. This CDR3 is 14 amino acids long. The chain's CDR3 is CASRHTGTTGEQYF. DNA for the CDR3: TGTGCCAGCAGGCATACCGGGACAACGGGTGAGCAGTACTTC.

This clonotype was recorded only once. One base away lies a much larger clone, so this may be a sequencing read error. The chain couples TRBV18 to TRBJ1-1, with 8 bases that match TRBD1. The V segment lost 6 bases and the J segment 10 bases; nucleotides outside the gene matches: 13. The CDR3 is 14 amino acids. Germline CDR1 and CDR2: KGHSH and LQKENI. CDR3 sequence: CASSPGGSGTGAFF. DNA for the CDR3: TGTGCCAGCTCCCCAGGCGGATCTGGGACAGGAGCTTTCTTT.

This clonotype has a count of ten or more. The genes are TRBV11-3 and TRBJ2-7; D gene uncertain. The CDR3 is 13 amino acids. V lost 8 bases to trimming and J lost 2 bases, with 13 bases between them. The germline V gene encodes CDR1 SGHNT and CDR2 YENEEA. CDR3 sequence (DNA): TGTGCCAGCTCACCACCTGAGACCTACGAGCAGTACTTC. Translation gives CASSPPETYEQYF. The entire variable domain, with the rest obtained from reference TRBV11-3 and TRBJ2-7, is as follows: EAGVVQSPRYKIIEKKQPVAFWCNPISGHNTLYWYLQNLGQGPELLIRYENEEAVDDSQLPKDRFSAERLKGVDSTLKIQPAELGDSAVYLCASSPPETYEQYFGPGTRLTVT.

This clonotype is a singleton in its sample. This chain uses TRBV5-6 with TRBJ2-7, with 8 nucleotides matching TRBD2. After removal of 4 bases from V and 4 bases from J, the junction contained 13 bases not matched to a gene. Germline values: CDR1 SGHDT, CDR2 YYEEEE. CDR3 length equals 16 residues. CDR3 coding DNA: TGTGCCAGCAGCCCGGGGTGGTCTAGCGGGCAATACGAGCAGTACTTC. This encodes CASSPGWSSGQYEQYF.

This clonotype was detected only a few times. The rearrangement uses TRBV19 and TRBJ2-1; D uncertain. The V and J ends lost 7 bases and 0 bases respectively, with 10 bases between them. This CDR3 contains 14 residues. Germline-derived CDR1 and CDR2 are LNHDA and SQIVND (reference sequence). CDR3 sequence reads: CASKEMSSYNEQFF. The DNA for the CDR3 is TGTGCCAGTAAGGAAATGAGCTCCTACAATGAGCAGTTCTTC.

This clonotype was seen repeatedly, ten times or more. The chain's CDR3 is CSAAGGMGQETQYF. CDR3 in DNA: TGCAGTGCTGCGGGAGGAATGGGCCAAGAGACCCAGTACTTC. J is TRBJ2-5 and V is TRBV20-1, with TRBD2 matching over 8 bases. V gave up 5 bases and J gave up 1 base; unmatched junction bases: 6. This CDR3 region has 14 residues. Germline V lookup: CDR1 DFQATT, CDR2 SNEGSKA (reference sequence).

This clonotype has only a few counts. The chain is built from TRBV24-1 and TRBJ2-2; possibly TRBD1 or TRBD2 for D (5 bases each). Trimming removed 3 bases at V and 3 bases at J, with 13 bases between. Germline-derived CDR1 and CDR2 are KGHDR and SFDVKD. The CDR3 length is 16 residues. CDR3 sequence (DNA): TGTGCCACCAGTGATAGGGGCGCCGGGGACACCGGGGAGCTGTTTTTT. Protein: CATSDRGAGDTGELFF.

The sample holds many counts of this clonotype. This chain joins TRBV2 and TRBJ2-1; D gene ambiguous. In germline, CDR1 is SNHLY, CDR2 FYNNEI. The CDR3 contains 14 residues. Trimming stripped 4 bases from V and 4 bases from J, with 11 bases between. The chain's CDR3 is CASSAETGYNEQFF. In DNA form, the CDR3 reads TGTGCCAGCAGTGCGGAGACTGGGTACAATGAGCAGTTCTTC. Supplemented by reference TRBV2 and TRBJ2-1, the full variable domain reads EPEVTQTPSHQVTQMGQEVILRCVPISNHLYFYWYRQILGQKVEFLVSFYNNEISEKSEIFDDQFSVERPDGSNFTLKIRSTKLEDSAMYFCASSAETGYNEQFFGPGTRLTVL.

This clonotype came up many times. V usage is TRBV12-3 or TRBV12-4 and J usage is TRBJ2-7; D is perhaps TRBD2 (6 bases). The V gene lost 4 bases and the J gene lost 5 bases, with 24 bases spanning the gap. The CDR3 is 17 residues long. In nucleotides, the CDR3 is TGTGCCAGCAGTTCGCCCTACCGGTTCCAAACGGGGGACGAGCAGTACTTC. This gives the protein CASSSPYRFQTGDEQYF.

V is TRBV6-2 or TRBV6-3 and J is TRBJ2-1; 13 nucleotides match TRBD2. CDR3 length equals 16 residues. The J segment lost 9 bases and the V segment lost 6 bases, leaving 11 bases of the junction unmatched. Germline V gene lookup returns CDR1 MNHEY and CDR2 SVGEGT. CDR3 nucleotide sequence: TGTGCCAGCAGCCGAGGACTAGCGGGAGCCAGTGGTGAGCAGTTCTTC. The encoded protein is CASSRGLAGASGEQFF.

As to this clonotype: The junction shows a germline mismatch at one end, possibly a read error. The chain combines TRBV9 with TRBJ2-1, with D hard to call. In germline, CDR1 is SGDLS, CDR2 YYNGEE. This CDR3 is built from 13 residues. The CDR3 DNA is TGTGCCAGCAGCGTAGGACCTTACAATGAGCAGCTCTTC. Residues: CASSVGPYNEQLF.

The V call is TRBV2, the J call TRBJ2-3, with 9 bases that match TRBD2. The V gene end was trimmed by 8 bases and the J gene end by 4 bases; junction bases not matched to a gene: 7. Germline CDR1 and CDR2: SNHLY and FYNNEI. The CDR3 is made up of 14 amino acids. DNA of the CDR3: TGTGCCAGCTCGGGCGGGAGGGCGGCAGATACGCAGTATTTT. As protein: CASSGGRAADTQYF. The complete variable domain, with remaining parts taken from reference TRBV2 and TRBJ2-3, reads EPEVTQTPSHQVTQMGQEVILRCVPISNHLYFYWYRQILGQKVEFLVSFYNNEISEKSEIFDDQFSVERPDGSNFTLKIRSTKLEDSAMYFCASSGGRAADTQYFGPGTRLTVL.

This clonotype has at least ten counts. The J gene is TRBJ1-5, the V gene TRBV24-1; D ambiguous. V was clipped by 5 bases and J by 4 bases, with 5 bases between them. Germline V lookup: CDR1 KGHDR, CDR2 SFDVKD. CDR3 length: 12 amino acids. The CDR3 protein is CATSAGNQPQHF. The CDR3 DNA is TGTGCCACCAGTGCGGGGAATCAGCCCCAGCATTTT.

A note on this clonotype: With a much larger clone just one base away, this may be a read error. V is TRBV27 and J is TRBJ1-1, with a possible D match to TRBD1 (5 bases). The CDR3 is 13 amino acids. Germline CDR1 is MNHEY and CDR2 is SMNVEV (reference sequence). The V end lost 4 bases, the J end lost 8 bases, and 14 bases lay between the germline ends. CDR3: CASSSGAGLEAFF. CDR3 in DNA: TGTGCCAGCAGTTCCGGGGCAGGGTTGGAAGCTTTCTTT.

This clonotype occurred many times. The V gene is TRBV20-1, the J gene TRBJ2-3, with D possibly being TRBD2 (6 bases). The germline gives CDR1 DFQATT, CDR2 SNEGSKA (reference sequence). The CDR3 sequence is 17 residues long. With 6 bases removed from V and 2 bases from J, the gap between germline ends came to 24 bases. CDR3: CSANIPGLVGATDTQYF. CDR3 bases: TGCAGTGCGAACATTCCGGGACTGGTAGGGGCCACAGATACGCAGTATTTT.

This clonotype occurred many times. The rearrangement links TRBV28 to TRBJ1-6; possibly TRBD1 for D (5 bases). Germline V lookup: CDR1 MDHEN, CDR2 SYDVKM. CDR3 length equals 16 residues. The V end was cut by 3 bases, the J end by 9 bases, with 18 bases between. DNA of the CDR3: TGTGCCAGCAGTTTGGGGGATTCCGGGTTATCTTCACCCCTCCACTTT. Translated: CASSLGDSGLSSPLHF.

This clonotype showed up just a few times. The chain couples TRBV7-3 to TRBJ2-1; no clear D. V lost 0 bases and J lost 1, with 7 bases in between. Germline assignment: CDR1 SGHTA and CDR2 FQGTGA. This CDR3 is 15 amino acids long. In DNA, the CDR3 is TGTGCCAGCAGCTTAACGAGCCAGTCCTACAATGAGCAGTTCTTC. This encodes CASSLTSQSYNEQFF.

Many counts were recorded for this clonotype. The chain combines TRBV19 with TRBJ1-1, with D tentatively TRBD1 (6 bases). Germline CDR1 and CDR2: LNHDA and SQIVND (reference sequence). The CDR3 runs to 14 residues. V lost 6 bases and J lost 5, with 16 bases in between. The CDR3 loop is CASSLRGVETEAFF. The CDR3 DNA sequence: TGTGCCAGTAGCCTCAGGGGAGTGGAAACTGAAGCTTTCTTT.

The sample holds many counts of this clonotype. The chain joins TRBV30 to TRBJ1-3, with 7 positions matching TRBD1. With V trimmed by 5 bases and J by 2 bases, 0 bases remained unmatched. This CDR3 contains 12 residues. Looked up from germline, CDR1 is GTSNPN and CDR2 is SVGIG (reference sequence). The CDR3 nucleotides read TGTGCCTGGGACAGGGCTGGAAACACCATATATTTT. It codes for CAWDRAGNTIYF.